Listed below are T cell receptor beta chains from one sample, sequenced in a study of blood T cells in healthy people across ages. Via MiXCR, TCRdb re-called the 5' RACE reads, giving one row per CDR3 protein. The sample carries 600,000 to 800,000 distinct CDR3 sequences, roughly 21% recorded once. The sequencing input was blood. Every receptor here comes from a man aged 65-85 years in good health. Both conserved end residues are part of each CDR3. Fields, in order: D gene, clone size, V gene, J gene, CDR3 protein, CDR3 DNA. A D gene is named only where the DNA matches it firmly. Clone size is shown for a subset of rows, as once, few, many or a class of expanded clone.

D gene: TRBD1
clone size: few
V gene: TRBV3-1
J gene: TRBJ1-4
CDR3 protein: CASSHGTGLEKLFF
CDR3 DNA: TGTGCCAGCAGCCACGGGACAGGGCTTGAAAAACTGTTTTTT

D gene: NA
clone size: NA
V gene: TRBV4-1
J gene: TRBJ2-7
CDR3 protein: CASSQASGESPSEQYF
CDR3 DNA: TGCGCCAGCAGCCAAGCTTCCGGCGAGTCTCCGAGTGAGCAGTACTTC

D gene: NA
clone size: few
V gene: TRBV6-1
J gene: TRBJ2-7
CDR3 protein: CASSTTGNYEQYF
CDR3 DNA: TGTGCCAGCAGTACTACAGGGAACTACGAGCAGTACTTC

D gene: NA
clone size: many
V gene: TRBV14
J gene: TRBJ2-5
CDR3 protein: CASSRMAKETQYF
CDR3 DNA: TGTGCCAGCAGCCGGATGGCAAAAGAGACCCAGTACTTC

D gene: NA
clone size: NA
V gene: TRBV15
J gene: TRBJ2-7
CDR3 protein: CATSRDPTYEQYF
CDR3 DNA: TGTGCCACCAGCAGGGACCCAACCTACGAGCAGTACTTC

D gene: NA
clone size: few
V gene: TRBV6-6
J gene: TRBJ2-7
CDR3 protein: CATRNYEQYF
CDR3 DNA: TGTGCCACCCGCAACTACGAGCAGTACTTC

D gene: NA
clone size: few
V gene: TRBV29-1
J gene: TRBJ2-1
CDR3 protein: CSVGGREQFF
CDR3 DNA: TGCAGCGTTGGAGGACGTGAGCAGTTCTTC

D gene: NA
clone size: NA
V gene: TRBV5-6
J gene: TRBJ2-7
CDR3 protein: CASSLAAETYEQYF
CDR3 DNA: TGTGCCAGCAGCTTGGCCGCGGAAACCTACGAGCAGTACTTC

D gene: NA
clone size: NA
V gene: TRBV4-2
J gene: TRBJ2-3
CDR3 protein: CASSQTNSASDMQYF
CDR3 DNA: TGTGCCAGCAGCCAAACGAATAGCGCGTCAGATATGCAGTATTTT

D gene: NA
clone size: many
V gene: TRBV20-1
J gene: TRBJ1-1
CDR3 protein: CSASNRHTEAFF
CDR3 DNA: TGCAGTGCTTCTAACAGGCACACTGAAGCTTTCTTT

D gene: NA
clone size: NA
V gene: TRBV29-1
J gene: TRBJ2-5
CDR3 protein: CSEKQGSETQYF
CDR3 DNA: TGCAGCGAAAAACAGGGATCAGAGACCCAGTACTTC

D gene: TRBD1
clone size: many
V gene: TRBV29-1
J gene: TRBJ1-2
CDR3 protein: CSVDLVQGANYGYTF
CDR3 DNA: TGCAGCGTTGATCTCGTACAGGGGGCAAACTATGGCTACACCTTC

D gene: NA
clone size: few
V gene: TRBV27
J gene: TRBJ2-2
CDR3 protein: CASSLSSGNSPGELFF
CDR3 DNA: TGTGCCAGCAGTTTGTCGTCCGGGAACTCACCCGGGGAGCTGTTTTTT

D gene: NA
clone size: few
V gene: TRBV3-1
J gene: TRBJ2-7
CDR3 protein: CASSQAPAGISYEQYF
CDR3 DNA: TGTGCCAGCAGCCAAGCGCCGGCAGGGATCTCCTACGAGCAGTACTTC

D gene: NA
clone size: NA
V gene: TRBV7-9
J gene: TRBJ2-3
CDR3 protein: CASSQGDLIADTQYF
CDR3 DNA: TGTGCCAGCAGCCAGGGGGACTTAATAGCAGATACGCAGTATTTT

D gene: TRBD2
clone size: many
V gene: TRBV7-2
J gene: TRBJ2-7
CDR3 protein: CASSFASGSYEQYF
CDR3 DNA: TGTGCCAGCAGTTTTGCTAGCGGGAGCTACGAGCAGTACTTC

D gene: NA
clone size: few
V gene: TRBV6-2/TRBV6-3
J gene: TRBJ2-6
CDR3 protein: CASQPSGANVLTF
CDR3 DNA: TGTGCCAGCCAGCCCTCTGGGGCCAACGTCCTGACTTTC

D gene: TRBD2
clone size: once
V gene: TRBV7-2
J gene: TRBJ2-1
CDR3 protein: CASSLVRTSGRANEQFF
CDR3 DNA: TGTGCCAGCAGCTTAGTTAGGACTAGCGGGAGGGCGAATGAGCAGTTCTTC